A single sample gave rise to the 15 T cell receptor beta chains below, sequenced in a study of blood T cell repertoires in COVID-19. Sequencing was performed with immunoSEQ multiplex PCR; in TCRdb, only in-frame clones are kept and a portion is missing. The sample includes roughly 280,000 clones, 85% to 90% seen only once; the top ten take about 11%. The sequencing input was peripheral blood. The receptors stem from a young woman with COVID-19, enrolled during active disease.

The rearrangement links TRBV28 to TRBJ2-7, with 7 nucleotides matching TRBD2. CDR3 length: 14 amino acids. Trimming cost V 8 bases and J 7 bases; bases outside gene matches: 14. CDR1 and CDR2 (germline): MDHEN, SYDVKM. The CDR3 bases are TGTGCCAGCGGGTCTGGCGGGAGCGTGAGGGAGCAGTACTTC. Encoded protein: CASGSGGSVREQYF.

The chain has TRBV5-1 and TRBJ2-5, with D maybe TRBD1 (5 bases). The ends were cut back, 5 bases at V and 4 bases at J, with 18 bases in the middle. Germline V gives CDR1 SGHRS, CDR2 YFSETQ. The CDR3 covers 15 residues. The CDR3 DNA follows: TGCGCCAGCAGTCCCAACAGTCAGGGTCTAGAGACCCAGTACTTC. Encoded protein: CASSPNSQGLETQYF.

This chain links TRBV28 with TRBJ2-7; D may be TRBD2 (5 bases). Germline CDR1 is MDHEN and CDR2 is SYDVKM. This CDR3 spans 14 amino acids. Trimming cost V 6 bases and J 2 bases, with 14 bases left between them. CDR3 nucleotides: TGTGCCAGCAGAACGGCTAGCAGAACCTACGAGCAGTACTTC. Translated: CASRTASRTYEQYF.

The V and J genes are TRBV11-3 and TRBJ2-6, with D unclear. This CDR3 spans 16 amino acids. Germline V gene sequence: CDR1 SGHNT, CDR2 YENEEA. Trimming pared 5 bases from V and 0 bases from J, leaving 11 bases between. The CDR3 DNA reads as TGTGCCAGCAGCCCCTCCCCGAGCTCTGGGGCCAACGTCCTGACTTTC. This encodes CASSPSPSSGANVLTF.

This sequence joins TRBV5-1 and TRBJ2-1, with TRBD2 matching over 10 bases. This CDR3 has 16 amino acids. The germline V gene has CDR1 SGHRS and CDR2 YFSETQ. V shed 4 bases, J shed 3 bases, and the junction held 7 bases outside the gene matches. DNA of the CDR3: TGCGCCAGCAGCCCGGAAGCGGGAGGGGACTACAATGAGCAGTTCTTC. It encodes CASSPEAGGDYNEQFF.

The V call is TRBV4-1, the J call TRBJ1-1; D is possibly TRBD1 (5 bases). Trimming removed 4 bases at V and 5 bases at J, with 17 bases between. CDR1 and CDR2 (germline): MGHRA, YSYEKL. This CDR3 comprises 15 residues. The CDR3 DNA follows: TGCGCCAGCAGCCGCCGTAAAGGGGAAGGTACTGAAGCTTTCTTT. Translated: CASSRRKGEGTEAFF.

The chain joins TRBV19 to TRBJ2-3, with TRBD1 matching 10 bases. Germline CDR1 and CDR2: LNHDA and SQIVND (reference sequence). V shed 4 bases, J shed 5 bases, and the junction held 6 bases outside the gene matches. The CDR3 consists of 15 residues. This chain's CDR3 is CASSTIDRGQDTQYF. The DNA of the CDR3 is TGTGCCAGTAGTACGATCGACAGGGGGCAAGATACGCAGTATTTT.

Here the CDR3 reads CASSLSRGFHEQYF. Here the CDR3 DNA reads TGTGCCAGCAGTTTATCAAGGGGATTCCACGAGCAGTACTTC. V gene TRBV27 combines with J gene TRBJ2-7; tentatively, D is TRBD1 (5 bases). Germline-derived CDR1 and CDR2 are MNHEY and SMNVEV (reference sequence). The CDR3 runs to 14 residues. Trimming shortened V by 0 bases and J by 5 bases, and 11 bases separated the two germline ends.

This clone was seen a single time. CDR3 in DNA: TGTGCCAGCACCCTATTGGGGCGCAACGAGCAGTACTTC. Amino acids: CASTLLGRNEQYF. The chain uses TRBV28 and TRBJ2-7; weak D call: TRBD1 (5 bases). CDR3 length: 13 residues. CDR1 MDHEN and CDR2 SYDVKM come from the germline V gene. Trimming removed 7 bases at V and 5 bases at J, with 15 bases between.

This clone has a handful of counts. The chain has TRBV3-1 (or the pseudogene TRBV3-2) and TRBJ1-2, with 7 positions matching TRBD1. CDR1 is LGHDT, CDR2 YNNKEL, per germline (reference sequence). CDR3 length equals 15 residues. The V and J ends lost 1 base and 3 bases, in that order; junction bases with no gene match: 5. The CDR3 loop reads CASSQGTGQDYGYTF. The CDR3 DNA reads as TGTGCCAGCAGCCAAGGAACCGGACAGGACTATGGCTACACCTTC.

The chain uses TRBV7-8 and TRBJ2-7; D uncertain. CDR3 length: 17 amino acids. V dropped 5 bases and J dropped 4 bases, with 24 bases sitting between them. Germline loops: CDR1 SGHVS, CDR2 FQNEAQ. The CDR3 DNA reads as TGTGCCAGCAGCCCATTCATGTTGGAACTCCTGAGGTACGAGCAGTACTTC. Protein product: CASSPFMLELLRYEQYF. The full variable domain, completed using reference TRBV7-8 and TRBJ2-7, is GAGVSQSPRYKVAKRGQDVALRCDPISGHVSLFWYQQALGQGPEFLTYFQNEAQLDKSGLPSDRFFAERPEGSVSTLKIQRTQQEDSAVYLCASSPFMLELLRYEQYFGPGTRLTVT.

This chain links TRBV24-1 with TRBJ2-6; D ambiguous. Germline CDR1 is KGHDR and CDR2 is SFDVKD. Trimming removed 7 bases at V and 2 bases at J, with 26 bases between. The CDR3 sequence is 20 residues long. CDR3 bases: TGTGCCACCAGCCTACGTTGGGCAGAACCTCCCCTCCCTGGGGCCAACGTCCTGACTTTC. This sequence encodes CATSLRWAEPPLPGANVLTF.

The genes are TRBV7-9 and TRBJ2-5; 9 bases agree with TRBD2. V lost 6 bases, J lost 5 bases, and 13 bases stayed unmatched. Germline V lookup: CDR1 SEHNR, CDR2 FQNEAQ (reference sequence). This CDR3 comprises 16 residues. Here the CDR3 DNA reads TGTGCCAGCAGTTTGACTAGCGGATCCTCATGGGAGACCCAGTACTTC. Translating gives CASSLTSGSSWETQYF.

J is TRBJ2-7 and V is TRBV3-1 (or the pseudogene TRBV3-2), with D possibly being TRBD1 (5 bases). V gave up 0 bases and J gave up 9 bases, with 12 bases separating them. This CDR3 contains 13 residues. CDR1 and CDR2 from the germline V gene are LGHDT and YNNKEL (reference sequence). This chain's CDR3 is CASSQEGRVAQYF. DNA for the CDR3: TGTGCCAGCAGCCAAGAGGGCAGGGTCGCGCAGTACTTC.

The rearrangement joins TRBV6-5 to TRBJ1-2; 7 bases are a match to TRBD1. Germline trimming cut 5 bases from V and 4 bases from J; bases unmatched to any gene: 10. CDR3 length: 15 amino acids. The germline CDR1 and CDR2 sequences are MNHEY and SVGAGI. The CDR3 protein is CASSTVQGHIYGYTF. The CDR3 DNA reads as TGTGCCAGCAGTACCGTACAGGGGCATATCTATGGCTACACCTTC.